This T cell receptor beta chain was recovered during a study of molecular identifiers for immune sequencing clone quantification. In this sample, this clonotype turned up many times. Using a CD8+CD4-CCR7+CD45RA+ phenotype, naive CD8 T cells were sorted. This CDR3 is 16 amino acids long. V shed 4 bases, J shed 0 bases, and the junction held 9 bases outside the gene matches. Germline V lookup: CDR1 DFQATT, CDR2 SNEGSKA (reference sequence). In TCRdb, the PCR reads were re-called with MiXCR into one record per CDR3 protein. This table holds 70,000 to 90,000 distinct CDR3 sequences, 20% to 25% found once.

The source of this sequence is a human donor in good health. Some libraries in this study had Jurkat cell RNA spiked in. V and J are TRBV20-1 and TRBJ2-5; 9 bases fit TRBD2. Sequences were obtained from naive CD8+ T cells from blood, with Jurkat cell RNA spiked in. Sample subset: FACS-sorted CD8+CD4-CCR7+CD45RA+ naive T cells. CDR3 sequence reads: CSAKDSGLAYQETQYF. DNA for the CDR3: TGCAGTGCTAAAGACTCCGGACTAGCGTACCAAGAGACCCAGTACTTC.